Each of the 15 T cell receptor beta chains below was sequenced from the same sample in a study of T cell repertoires in cytomegalovirus infection. Antigens of these TCRs are unknown. MiXCR was run by TCRdb on the reads, yielding one entry per CDR3 protein. Among tens of thousands of distinct CDR3 sequences listed, roughly 25% were seen once. Specimen: CD8+ T cells from cultured PBMCs, collected from culture after CMV antigen stimulation. The source is a human donor in good health (CMV status not recorded). Some clones in this sample may be carry-over from other donors' samples.

The chain has TRBV3-1 and TRBJ2-4; D is possibly TRBD2 (7 bases). The ends were cut back, 6 bases at V and 1 base at J, with 13 bases in the middle. The CDR3 has 15 residues. From germline, CDR1 is LGHDT and CDR2 YNNKEL (reference sequence). For the CDR3, the DNA is TGTGCCAGCAGGGGGGGGGGGGCGGCCAAAAACATTCAGTACTTC. Its translation is CASRGGGAAKNIQYF.

This clonotype has a handful of counts. The chain links TRBV4-3 to TRBJ2-1; D possibly corresponds to TRBD2 (6 bases). This CDR3 comprises 15 residues. Germline V CDR1 and CDR2: LGHNA, YSLEER. V was shortened by 2 bases and J by 3 bases, with 11 bases between the two germline ends. CDR3 residues: CASSQFGSGYNEQFF. CDR3 nucleotides: TGCGCCAGCAGCCAATTTGGTAGCGGCTACAATGAGCAGTTCTTC.

This clonotype was counted at least ten times. This chain connects TRBV7-9 to TRBJ2-7; possibly TRBD1 for D (6 bases). The germline gives CDR1 SEHNR, CDR2 FQNEAQ (reference sequence). The CDR3 extends over 14 amino acids. Between the trimmed V and J ends, which lost 3 bases and 2 bases, there was a span of 11 bases. The CDR3: CASSLGDIPYEQYF. The CDR3 bases are TGTGCCAGCAGCTTGGGGGACATACCCTACGAGCAGTACTTC.

The rearrangement uses TRBV10-3 and TRBJ1-2; 11 nucleotides align to TRBD1. Germline trimming cut 3 bases from V and 3 bases from J; bases unmatched to any gene: 9. The CDR3 extends over 17 amino acids. Germline V lookup: CDR1 ENHRY, CDR2 SYGVKD. The CDR3 sequence is CAISDPGQGVSDYGYTF. CDR3 DNA sequence: TGTGCCATCAGTGACCCGGGACAGGGGGTTTCTGACTATGGCTACACCTTC.

This clonotype has more than one count but fewer than ten. This chain links TRBV7-9 with TRBJ1-5; D may be TRBD1 (5 bases). Trimming left V 5 bases short and J 1 base short, with 12 bases between. The CDR3 sequence is 15 residues long. Looked up from germline, CDR1 is SEHNR and CDR2 is FQNEAQ (reference sequence). CDR3 DNA sequence: TGTGCCAGCAGCGCCGGGACGGCGAGCAATCAGCCCCAGCATTTT. The encoded protein is CASSAGTASNQPQHF.

This clonotype was seen a handful of times. The chain couples TRBV11-2 to TRBJ2-1, with 10 bases matching TRBD2. CDR3 length: 16 amino acids. Unmatched junction bases numbered 10, after V lost 4 bases and J lost 7 bases. Germline V gene data show CDR1 as SGHAT and CDR2 as FQNNGV. The CDR3 protein is CASSSQTSGFWNEQFF. CDR3 nucleotides: TGTGCCAGCAGCTCCCAGACTAGCGGGTTTTGGAATGAGCAGTTCTTC.

In its sample, this clonotype was seen many times. This chain uses TRBV6-4 with TRBJ2-2, with 12 positions matching TRBD2. Germline-derived CDR1 and CDR2 are MRHNA and SNTAGT. V was pared by 5 bases and J by 6 bases, with 4 bases of the junction left unmatched. The CDR3 has 15 residues. In DNA form, the CDR3 reads TGTGCCAGCAGTCGACTAGCGGGAGAGGCCGGGGAGCTGTTTTTT. It codes for CASSRLAGEAGELFF.

V usage is TRBV28 and J usage is TRBJ1-1; maybe TRBD1 (5 bases). V lost 5 bases and J 3 bases, leaving 13 bases between the germline ends. This CDR3 has 14 amino acids. Germline lookup yields CDR1 MDHEN and CDR2 SYDVKM. The DNA of the CDR3 is TGTGCCAGCAGTCCTGCGGGGCAGGACACTGAAGCTTTCTTT. Amino acids: CASSPAGQDTEAFF.

This clonotype was observed many times. V usage is TRBV7-2 and J usage is TRBJ1-2, with 9 bases fitting TRBD1. Germline loops: CDR1 SGHTA, CDR2 FQGNSA. The CDR3 totals 15 residues. Trimming at V came to 5 bases and at J to 4 bases, leaving 8 bases not matched to a gene. In nucleotides, the CDR3 is TGTGCCAGCAGCGAAATGACAGGGGGACTCTATGGCTACACCTTC. Its translation is CASSEMTGGLYGYTF.

The chain is built from TRBV2 and TRBJ2-5; D may correspond to TRBD1 or TRBD2 (6 bases each). Trimming stripped 4 bases from V and 1 base from J, with 19 bases between. CDR3 length: 17 amino acids. Germline loops: CDR1 SNHLY, CDR2 FYNNEI. The CDR3 nucleotides read TGTGCCAGCAGTGGTCCGGAGGGGGAGAGCATCCAAGAGACCCAGTACTTC. It is translated as CASSGPEGESIQETQYF.

This clonotype was seen ten or more times. The chain uses TRBV7-2 and TRBJ2-7; no reliable D call. Trimming removed 1 base at V and 3 bases at J, with 4 bases between. Germline lookup yields CDR1 SGHTA and CDR2 FQGNSA. This CDR3 comprises 12 residues. CDR3 protein: CASSLGDYEQYF. CDR3 coding DNA: TGTGCCAGCAGCTTAGGGGACTACGAGCAGTACTTC.

A few counts support this clonotype. The chain carries TRBV11-2 and TRBJ2-3; D uncertain. Germline CDR1 is SGHAT and CDR2 is FQNNGV. CDR3 length: 19 amino acids. Trimming left V 0 bases short and J 1 base short, with 20 bases between. CDR3 bases: TGTGCCAGCAGCTTAGATGAGATGGTCGGAGTCGAGGGCACAGATACGCAGTATTTT. Residues: CASSLDEMVGVEGTDTQYF.

In its sample, this clonotype was seen a few times. V and J are TRBV4-1 and TRBJ2-3; a possible D gene is TRBD2 (5 bases). Trimming took off 0 bases at V and 1 base at J, with 8 bases between the two ends. The germline V gene encodes CDR1 MGHRA and CDR2 YSYEKL. The CDR3 runs to 15 residues. CDR3 amino acids: CASSQDWRGTDTQYF. Here the CDR3 DNA reads TGCGCCAGCAGCCAAGATTGGCGGGGCACAGATACGCAGTATTTT.

This clonotype has a single count. V gene TRBV10-2 combines with J gene TRBJ1-5; D is perhaps TRBD1 (6 bases). The ends were cut back, 5 bases at V and 6 bases at J, with 11 bases in the middle. Germline CDR1 and CDR2: WSHSY and SAAADI. This CDR3 is 13 amino acids long. CDR3 DNA sequence: TGCGCCAGCAGTCCAGGGGACGGTCAGCCCCAGCATTTT. Amino acids: CASSPGDGQPQHF.

The chain carries TRBV6-6 and TRBJ1-2; D uncertain. Germline CDR1 reads MNHNY; CDR2 reads SVGAGI (reference sequence). The CDR3 spans 13 residues. The V end lost 11 bases, the J end lost 2 bases, and 15 bases lay between the germline ends. The CDR3 DNA follows: TGTGCCGGCCTCGTGGAGCCAAACTATGGCTACACCTTC. Its protein is CAGLVEPNYGYTF.